This TCR beta chain derives from a study of glioma-infiltrating T cells. This clonotype was recorded many times. Its antigen remains unidentified. Study-level results: Above-expected tissue-blood divergence occurred in all gliomas, most in low-grade ones. Only very few CDR3 sequences appeared in both tissue and blood.

TCR alpha and beta CDR3 regions were amplified from RNA using iRepertoire nested multiplex PCR. For one-step reverse transcription and amplification, about 85-400 ng of tissue mRNA or PBMC total RNA was used. TCRdb itself ran the multiplex PCR reads through MiXCR, one entry per CDR3 protein. Of approximately 100,000 distinct CDR3 sequences listed, under 30% were seen once; the top ten hold 35%. CDR1 is SGHTA and CDR2 is FQGNSA in the germline V gene. This CDR3 has 15 residues. V was shortened by 2 bases and J by 4 bases, with 12 bases between the two germline ends. Material for sequencing was glioma tissue, nonneoplastic brain tissue, or PBMCs (not recorded which). The chain combines TRBV7-2 with TRBJ1-5, with D maybe TRBD1 (5 bases). The clonotype originates from a human donor with low-grade glioma or glioblastoma, undergoing nonglioma brain surgery, or in good health (not recorded which). CDR3 DNA sequence: TGTGCCAGCAGCTTACAAGAGGGACTTAATCAGCCCCAGCATTTT. This gives the protein CASSLQEGLNQPQHF. The complete variable domain, with remaining parts taken from reference TRBV7-2 and TRBJ1-5, reads GAGVSQSPSNKVTEKGKDVELRCDPISGHTALYWYRQSLGQGLEFLIYFQGNSAPDKSGLPSDRFSAERTGGSVSTLTIQRTQQEDSAVYLCASSLQEGLNQPQHFGDGTRLSIL.